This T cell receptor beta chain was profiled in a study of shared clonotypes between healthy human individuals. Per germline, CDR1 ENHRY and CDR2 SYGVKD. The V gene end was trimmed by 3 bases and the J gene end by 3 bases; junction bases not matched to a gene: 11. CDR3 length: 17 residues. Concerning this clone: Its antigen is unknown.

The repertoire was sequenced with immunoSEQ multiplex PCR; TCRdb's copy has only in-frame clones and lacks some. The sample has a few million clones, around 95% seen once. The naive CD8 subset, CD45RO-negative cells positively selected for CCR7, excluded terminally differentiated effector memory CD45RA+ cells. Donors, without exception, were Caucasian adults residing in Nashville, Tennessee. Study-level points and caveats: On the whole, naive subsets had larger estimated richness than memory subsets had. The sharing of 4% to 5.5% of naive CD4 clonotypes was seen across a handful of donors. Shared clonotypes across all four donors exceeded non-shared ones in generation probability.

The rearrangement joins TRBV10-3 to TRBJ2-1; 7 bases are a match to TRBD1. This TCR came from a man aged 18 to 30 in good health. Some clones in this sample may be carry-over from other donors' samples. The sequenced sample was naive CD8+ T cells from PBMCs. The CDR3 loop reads CAISERGWDRLYNEQFF. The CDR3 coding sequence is TGTGCCATCAGTGAACGTGGTTGGGACAGACTCTACAATGAGCAGTTCTTC.